This TCR beta chain is from a study of blood T cell repertoires in COVID-19. Turning to the study itself: T cells, B-cell-depleted T cells, or PBMCs supplied cDNA or gDNA.

Assay used: immunoSEQ multiplex PCR; TCRdb lists only in-frame clones, some missing. The sample has under 250,000 clones, under 90% seen once; the top ten hold almost 4%. This clone was counted only a few times. Germline assignment: CDR1 SGHDT and CDR2 YYEEEE. Trimming took off 0 bases at V and 0 bases at J, with 8 bases between the two ends. This CDR3 region has 15 residues. Which cohort a participant joined came from the clinical history participants gave. The sequence came from a woman aged 25 to 39 with acute COVID-19. The sample was PBMCs or T cells enriched from blood (not recorded which). The chain uses TRBV5-6 and TRBJ2-3; tentatively, D is TRBD1 (6 bases). The CDR3 loop is CASSLETGSTDTQYF. CDR3 DNA sequence: TGTGCCAGCAGCTTGGAAACAGGGAGCACAGATACGCAGTATTTT. Full variable domain (missing parts from reference TRBV5-6 and TRBJ2-3): DAGVTQSPTHLIKTRGQQVTLRCSPKSGHDTVSWYQQALGQGPQFIFQYYEEEERQRGNFPDRFSGHQFPNYSSELNVNALLLGDSALYLCASSLETGSTDTQYFGPGTRLTVL.